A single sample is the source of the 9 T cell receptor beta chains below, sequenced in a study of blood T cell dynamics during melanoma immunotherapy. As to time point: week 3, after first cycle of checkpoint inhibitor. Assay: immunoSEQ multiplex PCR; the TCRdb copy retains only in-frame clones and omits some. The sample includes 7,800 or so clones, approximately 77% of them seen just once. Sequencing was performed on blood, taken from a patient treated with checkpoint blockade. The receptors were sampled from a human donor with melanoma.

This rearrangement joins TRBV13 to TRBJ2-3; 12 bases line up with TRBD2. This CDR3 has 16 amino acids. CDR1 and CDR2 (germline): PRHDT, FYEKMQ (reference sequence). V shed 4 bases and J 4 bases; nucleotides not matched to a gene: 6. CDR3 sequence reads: CASSSWTSGAADTQYF. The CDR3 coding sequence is TGTGCCAGCAGCTCATGGACTAGCGGGGCCGCAGATACGCAGTATTTT.

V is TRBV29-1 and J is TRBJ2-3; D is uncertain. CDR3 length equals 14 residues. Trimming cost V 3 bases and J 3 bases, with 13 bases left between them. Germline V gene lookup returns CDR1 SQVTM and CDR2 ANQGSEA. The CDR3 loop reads CSVDKGFRTDTQYF. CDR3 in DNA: TGCAGCGTTGATAAGGGTTTTCGAACAGATACGCAGTATTTT.

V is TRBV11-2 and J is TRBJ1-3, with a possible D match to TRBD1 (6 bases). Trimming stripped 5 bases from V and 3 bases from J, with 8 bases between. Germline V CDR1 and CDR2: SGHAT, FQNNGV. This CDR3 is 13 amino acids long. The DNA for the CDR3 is TGTGCCAGCAGCACCAGGGGTGGAAACACCATATATTTT. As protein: CASSTRGGNTIYF.

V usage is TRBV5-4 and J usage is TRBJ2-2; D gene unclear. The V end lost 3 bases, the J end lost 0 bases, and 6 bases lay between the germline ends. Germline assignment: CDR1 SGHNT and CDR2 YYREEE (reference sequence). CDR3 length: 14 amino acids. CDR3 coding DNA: TGTGCCAGCAGCTCGACTTCGAACACCGGGGAGCTGTTTTTT. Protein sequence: CASSSTSNTGELFF.

CDR3 residues: CASSFAGAQNTGELFF. CDR3 nucleotide sequence: TGTGCCAGCAGCTTCGCCGGGGCCCAAAACACCGGGGAGCTGTTTTTT. This chain links TRBV7-3 with TRBJ2-2; either TRBD1 or TRBD2 may fit D (5 bases each). CDR3 length: 16 residues. CDR1 and CDR2 (germline): SGHTA, FQGTGA. Trimming cost V 3 bases and J 2 bases, with 13 bases left between them.

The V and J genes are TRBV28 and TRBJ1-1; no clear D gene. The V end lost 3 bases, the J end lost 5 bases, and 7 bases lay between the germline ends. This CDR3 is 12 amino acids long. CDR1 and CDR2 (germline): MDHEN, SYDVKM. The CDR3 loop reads CASSLVRTEAFF. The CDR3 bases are TGTGCCAGCAGTTTGGTGAGGACTGAAGCTTTCTTT.

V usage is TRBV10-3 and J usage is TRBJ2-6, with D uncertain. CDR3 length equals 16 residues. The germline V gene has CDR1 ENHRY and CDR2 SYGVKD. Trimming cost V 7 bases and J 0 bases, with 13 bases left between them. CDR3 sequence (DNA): TGTGCCATCAATAATTTGGGTCGCTCTGGGGCCAACGTCCTGACTTTC. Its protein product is CAINNLGRSGANVLTF.

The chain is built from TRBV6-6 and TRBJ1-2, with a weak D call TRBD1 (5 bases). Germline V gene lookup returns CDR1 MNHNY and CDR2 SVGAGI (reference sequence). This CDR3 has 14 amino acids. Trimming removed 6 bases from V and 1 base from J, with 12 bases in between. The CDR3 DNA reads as TGTGCCAGCAGCCGAGGGGATCTTAACTATGGCTACACCTTC. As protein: CASSRGDLNYGYTF.

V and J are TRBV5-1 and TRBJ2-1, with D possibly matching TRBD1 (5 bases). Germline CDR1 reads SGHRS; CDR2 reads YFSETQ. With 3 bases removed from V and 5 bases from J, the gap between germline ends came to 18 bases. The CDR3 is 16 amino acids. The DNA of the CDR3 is TGCGCCAGCAGCTCTCTCGGTAGGACACCTAACAATGAGCAGTTCTTC. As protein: CASSSLGRTPNNEQFF.